This TCR beta chain was captured in a study of pediatric ulcerative colitis. Whole-study results and caveats: Rectal repertoires separated controls, mild-moderate and acute severe colitis. No controls had the two rectal clonotypes shared by ulcerative colitis patients.

Between the trimmed V and J ends, which lost 10 bases and 6 bases, there was a span of 7 bases. The germline CDR1 and CDR2 sequences are LNHDA and SQIVND (reference sequence). The CDR3 has 10 residues. This clone was seen a few times. The target antigen is unknown. The rectum was sampled with one to two pinch biopsies at colonoscopy. The diagnostic colonoscopy in ulcerative colitis patients preceded any immunosuppressive treatment. Up to 500,000 reads were sequenced per sample. Profiling relied on immunoSEQ multiplex PCR, and the TCRdb table lists in-frame clones only, not all of them. The sample records tens of thousands of clones, 65% to 80% being singletons.

Sequences were obtained from gut tissue. The V gene is TRBV19, the J gene TRBJ2-1; no reliable D call. The source is a boy aged 5-17 years with severe ulcerative colitis. The CDR3 loop reads CATKGNEQFF. The CDR3 DNA reads as TGTGCCACCAAGGGCAATGAGCAGTTCTTC.